This paragraph reports one T cell receptor beta chain. The sample belongs to a study of T-cell reconstitution after alpha-beta-depleted transplantation in children. Preparing the TCRbeta library involved the use of unique molecular identifiers. TCRdb analysed the PCR reads with MiXCR anew, one entry per CDR3 protein. The sample lists approximately 650,000 distinct CDR3 sequences, over 10% occurring once. This CDR3 has 15 residues. Germline V gives CDR1 SGHRS, CDR2 YFSETQ. V lost 4 bases and J lost 14; bases outside the gene matches: 11. This TCR came from a girl under 10 years old with congenital amegakaryocytic thrombocytopenia, due to receive a stem cell transplant. The V gene is TRBV5-1, the J gene TRBJ2-1; 14 bases are a match to TRBD2. Sample: PBMCs, taken before TCRalphabeta/CD19-depleted stem cell transplant. CDR3 sequence: CASSAGLAGEWGKFF. The CDR3 DNA follows: TGCGCCAGCAGCGCGGGACTAGCGGGAGAATGGGGGAAGTTCTTC.